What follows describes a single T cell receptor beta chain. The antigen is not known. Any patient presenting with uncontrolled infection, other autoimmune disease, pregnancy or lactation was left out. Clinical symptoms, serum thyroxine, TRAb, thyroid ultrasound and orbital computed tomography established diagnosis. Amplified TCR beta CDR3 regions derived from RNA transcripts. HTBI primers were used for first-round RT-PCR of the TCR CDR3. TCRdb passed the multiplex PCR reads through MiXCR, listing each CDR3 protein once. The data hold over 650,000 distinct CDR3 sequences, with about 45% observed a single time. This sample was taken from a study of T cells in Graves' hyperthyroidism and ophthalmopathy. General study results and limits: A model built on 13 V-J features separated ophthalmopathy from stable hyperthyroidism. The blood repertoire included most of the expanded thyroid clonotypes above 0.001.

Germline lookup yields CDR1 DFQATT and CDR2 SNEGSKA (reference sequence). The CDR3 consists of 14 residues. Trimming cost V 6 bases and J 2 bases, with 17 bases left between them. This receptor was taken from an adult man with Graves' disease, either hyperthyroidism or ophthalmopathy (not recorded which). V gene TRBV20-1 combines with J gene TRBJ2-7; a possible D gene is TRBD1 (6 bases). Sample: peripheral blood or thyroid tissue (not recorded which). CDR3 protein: CSADSRDTAYEQYF. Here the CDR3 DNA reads TGCAGTGCCGACAGCCGGGACACAGCCTACGAGCAGTACTTC.